This TCR beta chain was sequenced in a study of T-cell reconstitution after alpha-beta-depleted transplantation in children. Points from the study as a whole: Most T-cell counts and diversity one year after the transplant came from T cells that were newly produced. Some patients showed high day-60 TCRbeta diversity, which derived from surviving recipient T cells and thymic progenitors.

For TCRbeta, the library was prepared with unique molecular identifiers. Each CDR3 protein is one row after TCRdb ran MiXCR on the PCR reads. The sample has 530,000 or so distinct CDR3 sequences, 25% to 30% seen once. The germline V gene encodes CDR1 SGHTA and CDR2 FQGNSA. The CDR3 is 13 residues long. The V end was cut by 7 bases, the J end by 7 bases, with 11 bases between. Details on this clonotype: What it recognizes is unknown.

This TCR was sampled from a boy under two years old with Wiskott-Aldrich syndrome, due to receive a stem cell transplant. The chain is built from TRBV7-2 and TRBJ1-6, with D hard to call. Sample: PBMCs, taken before TCRalphabeta/CD19-depleted stem cell transplant. The CDR3 DNA is TGTGCCAGCAACCAATCGGGCAATTCACCCCTCCACTTT. Translated, it gives CASNQSGNSPLHF.